These 14 T cell receptor beta chains were all obtained from the same sample, sequenced in a study of T cells in Graves' hyperthyroidism and ophthalmopathy. TCR beta CDR3 region amplification was performed from RNA transcripts. The TCR CDR3 first-round RT-PCR relied on the HTBI primer set. TCRdb recomputed calls from the multiplex PCR reads with MiXCR, one row per CDR3 protein. Of hundreds of thousands of distinct CDR3 sequences in the sample, 14% were seen once. Input material: blood. The receptors shown here come from a woman aged 30 to 39 with Graves' hyperthyroidism.

This clonotype was seen repeatedly, ten times or more. This rearrangement joins TRBV20-1 to TRBJ2-5; D gene unclear. Germline V gene sequence: CDR1 DFQATT, CDR2 SNEGSKA (reference sequence). Deletions cut 1 base from V and 2 bases from J, with 8 bases between. The CDR3 spans 13 residues. The CDR3 region is CSARAEIQETQYF. The CDR3, as DNA: TGCAGTGCTAGAGCAGAAATTCAAGAGACCCAGTACTTC.

This clonotype was counted ten times or more. This chain links TRBV20-1 with TRBJ2-7; D remains unclear. The length of the CDR3 is 13 residues. V was clipped by 3 bases and J by 0 bases, with 9 bases between them. Germline V gives CDR1 DFQATT, CDR2 SNEGSKA (reference sequence). The CDR3 loop reads CSASYSRSYEQYF. The DNA of the CDR3 is TGCAGTGCTAGCTACAGCCGCTCCTACGAGCAGTACTTC.

The V call is TRBV30, the J call TRBJ2-1; D not resolved. V shed 4 bases and J shed 6 bases, with 22 bases lying between them. Looked up from germline, CDR1 is GTSNPN and CDR2 is SVGIG (reference sequence). This CDR3 is built from 16 residues. The CDR3 DNA sequence: TGTGCCTGGAATGGCCTCGCCCCCCCCTTGTCCAATGAGCAGTTCTTC. This codes for CAWNGLAPPLSNEQFF.

This clonotype appeared many times. The chain recombines TRBV11-2 with TRBJ1-1; D uncertain. The CDR3 has 16 residues. V gave up 2 bases and J gave up 2 bases, with 15 bases separating them. In germline, CDR1 is SGHAT, CDR2 FQNNGV. The CDR3 reads CASSLILGRRNTEAFF. The CDR3 DNA is TGTGCCAGCAGCTTAATCCTCGGACGGAGAAACACTGAAGCTTTCTTT.

This clonotype was detected ten times or more. This sequence joins TRBV3-1 and TRBJ2-5; 8 nucleotides agree with TRBD2. V lost 4 bases and J lost 2; bases outside the gene matches: 9. Per germline, CDR1 LGHDT and CDR2 YNNKEL (reference sequence). The CDR3 length is 16 residues. CDR3 DNA: TGTGCCAGCAGCCTAGCACTAGCGGTAGATCAAGAGACCCAGTACTTC. Amino acid sequence: CASSLALAVDQETQYF.

At least ten counts were recorded for this clonotype. The chain has TRBV28 and TRBJ1-2, with D possibly matching TRBD1 (5 bases). V was clipped by 6 bases and J by 8 bases, with 25 bases between them. The CDR3 has 16 amino acids. Germline V gene lookup returns CDR1 MDHEN and CDR2 SYDVKM. CDR3 DNA sequence: TGTGCCAGCAGAGTTCCCTATCGGGGGTCTGGAATGGGCTACACCTTC. This translates into CASRVPYRGSGMGYTF.

This clonotype has only a few counts. V usage is TRBV11-2 and J usage is TRBJ1-4, with 7 bases matching TRBD1. CDR1 and CDR2 (germline): SGHAT, FQNNGV. The junction had 3 bases not matched to a gene; V was cut back by 2 bases and J by 3 bases. The CDR3 spans 15 residues. The CDR3: CASSLRGTANEKLFF. The CDR3 DNA sequence: TGTGCCAGCAGCTTAAGGGGGACAGCTAATGAAAAACTGTTTTTT.

This clonotype was found many times. The V and J genes are TRBV11-2 and TRBJ1-2, with a possible D match to TRBD1 (5 bases). The germline V gene has CDR1 SGHAT and CDR2 FQNNGV. The CDR3 runs to 12 residues. Trimming removed 7 bases at V and 5 bases at J, with 11 bases between. The CDR3 loop reads CASKGPRYGYTF. In DNA form, the CDR3 reads TGTGCCAGCAAGGGGCCCAGATATGGCTACACCTTC.

This clonotype was counted ten times or more. V gene TRBV6-5 combines with J gene TRBJ2-1; 12 positions match TRBD2. With V trimmed by 0 bases and J by 6 bases, 18 bases remained unmatched. CDR3 length equals 21 residues. Germline V lookup: CDR1 MNHEY, CDR2 SVGAGI. For the CDR3, the DNA is TGTGCCAGCAGTTACTCCCTTACTAGCGGGAGGACCATCTTGAGGGGCAATGAGCAGTTCTTC. Translating gives CASSYSLTSGRTILRGNEQFF.

The chain recombines TRBV7-2 with TRBJ2-2; unclear D gene. V dropped 3 bases and J dropped 2 bases, with 13 bases sitting between them. The length of the CDR3 is 16 residues. Germline V gives CDR1 SGHTA, CDR2 FQGNSA. The CDR3 here is CASSFSLIPNTGELFF. For the CDR3, the DNA is TGTGCCAGCAGCTTTTCCCTTATTCCCAACACCGGGGAGCTGTTTTTT. Filled out from reference TRBV7-2 and TRBJ2-2, the complete variable domain reads GAGVSQSPSNKVTEKGKDVELRCDPISGHTALYWYRQSLGQGLEFLIYFQGNSAPDKSGLPSDRFSAERTGGSVSTLTIQRTQQEDSAVYLCASSFSLIPNTGELFFGEGSRLTVL.

This clonotype turned up a few times. No conserved phenylalanine or tryptophan is present at the end of the CDR3, so a read error is the likely explanation. The chain has TRBV7-6 and TRBJ1-5; no firm D call. The CDR3 has 14 residues. Germline loops: CDR1 SGHVS, CDR2 FNYEAQ. V lost 0 bases and J lost 4, with 7 bases in between. CDR3 loop: CASSLADSNQPQHL. CDR3 DNA: TGTGCCAGCAGCTTAGCCGACTCGAATCAGCCCCAGCATCTT.

This clonotype was seen many times. The J gene is TRBJ2-7, the V gene TRBV28; the D is unclear. CDR1 and CDR2 from the germline V gene are MDHEN and SYDVKM. Trimming left V 2 bases short and J 2 bases short, with 7 bases between. The CDR3 length is 13 residues. CDR3 DNA: TGTGCCAGCAGTTTACCCGTTACCTACGAGCAGTACTTC. It yields the protein CASSLPVTYEQYF.

The rearrangement links TRBV30 to TRBJ1-6, with TRBD1 matching over 7 bases. With V trimmed by 0 bases and J by 3 bases, 2 bases remained unmatched. The CDR3 loop spans 15 amino acids. CDR1 is GTSNPN, CDR2 SVGIG, per germline (reference sequence). CDR3 nucleotide sequence: TGTGCCTGGAGTGTACCAGGGGGCTATAATTCACCCCTCCACTTT. Translated, it gives CAWSVPGGYNSPLHF.

This clonotype showed up just a few times. The V gene is TRBV28, the J gene TRBJ2-6, with D possibly called TRBD1 or TRBD2 (5 bases each). This CDR3 contains 18 residues. Germline V gives CDR1 MDHEN, CDR2 SYDVKM. Trimming pared 5 bases from V and 4 bases from J, leaving 21 bases between. The CDR3 DNA follows: TGTGCCAGCAGTCCACCCCGACGGAGGACAAAGGGGGCCAACGTCCTGACTTTC. Translated: CASSPPRRRTKGANVLTF.